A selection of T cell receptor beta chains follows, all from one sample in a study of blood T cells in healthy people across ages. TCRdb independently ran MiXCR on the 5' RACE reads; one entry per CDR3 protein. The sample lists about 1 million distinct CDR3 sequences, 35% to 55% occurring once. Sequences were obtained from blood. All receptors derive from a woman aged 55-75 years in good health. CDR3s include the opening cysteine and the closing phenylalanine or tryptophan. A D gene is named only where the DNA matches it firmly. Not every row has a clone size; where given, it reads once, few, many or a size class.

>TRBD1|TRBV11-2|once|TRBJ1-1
TGTGCCAGCAGCTTAGTGCTGCAGGGGGACACTGAAGCTTTCTTT
CASSLVLQGDTEAFF
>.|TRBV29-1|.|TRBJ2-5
TGCAGCGTCGCCCCAAGAGTTCAAGAGACCCAGTACTTC
CSVAPRVQETQYF
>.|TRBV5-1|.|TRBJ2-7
TGCGCCAGCAGGGAAGGGATGAGCTACGAGCAGTACTTC
CASREGMSYEQYF
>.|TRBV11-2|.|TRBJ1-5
TGTGCCAGCAGCCTATTGCTCGATAGCAATCAGCCCCAGCATTTT
CASSLLLDSNQPQHF
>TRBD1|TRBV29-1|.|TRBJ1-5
TGCAGCGTGACAGGGACCAATCAGCCCCAGCATTTT
CSVTGTNQPQHF
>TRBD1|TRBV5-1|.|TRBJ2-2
TGCGCCAGCAGCCCCGACAGGGGTCAAACCGGGGAGCTGTTTTTT
CASSPDRGQTGELFF
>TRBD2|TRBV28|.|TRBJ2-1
TGTGCCAGCAGACCAACTAGCGGGTTCAACAATGAGCAGTTCTTC
CASRPTSGFNNEQFF
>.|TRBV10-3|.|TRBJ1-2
TGTGCCATCAGTGAAGAGGGGCTAGGGTATGGCTACACCTTC
CAISEEGLGYGYTF
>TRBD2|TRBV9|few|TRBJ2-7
TGTGCCAGCAGCGTGGGTCTAGCGGAAGGGATCTACGAGCAGTACTTC
CASSVGLAEGIYEQYF
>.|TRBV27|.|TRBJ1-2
TGTGCCAGCAGTTTAGCGGGGGCTCACTATGGCTACACCTTC
CASSLAGAHYGYTF
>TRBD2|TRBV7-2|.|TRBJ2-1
TGTGCCAGCAGCTTAGATGCGGGGGGGAGGGCCCATGAGCAGTTCTTC
CASSLDAGGRAHEQFF
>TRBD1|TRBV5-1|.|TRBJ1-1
TGCGCCAGCAGCTTGGACAGGGGGCTCCAGGAAGCTTTCTTT
CASSLDRGLQEAFF
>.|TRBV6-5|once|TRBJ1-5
TGTGCCAGCAGAACCAGGGAGAGTAGCAATCAGCCCCAGCATTTT
CASRTRESSNQPQHF
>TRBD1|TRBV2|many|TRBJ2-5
TGTGCCAGCAGCCGACAGGGCCAAGAGACCCAGTACTTC
CASSRQGQETQYF
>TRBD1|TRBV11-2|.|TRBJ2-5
TGTGCCAGCGACACAGGGGGCTCCCAAGAGACCCAGTACTTC
CASDTGGSQETQYF
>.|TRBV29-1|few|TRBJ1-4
TGCAGCGTTGACAGTGGTGAAAAACTGTTTTTT
CSVDSGEKLFF
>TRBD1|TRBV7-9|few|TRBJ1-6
TGTGCCAGCAGCCCCCGGACAGGGGGGCGGGGAAATTCACCCCTCCACTTT
CASSPRTGGRGNSPLHF
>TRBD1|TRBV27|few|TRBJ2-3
TGTGCCAGCAGACTAACAGGGGGACGAGATACGCAGTATTTT
CASRLTGGRDTQYF
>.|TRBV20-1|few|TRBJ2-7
TGCAGTGCTAGAAAGCAGGGGCCCTACGAGCAGTACTTC
CSARKQGPYEQYF
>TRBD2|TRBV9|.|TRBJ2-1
TGTGCCAGCAGCCGCGGGGGGGAGGGGAGCAATGAGCAGTTCTTC
CASSRGGEGSNEQFF
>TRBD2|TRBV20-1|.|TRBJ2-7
TGCAGTGCTATCGGACTAGCGGGAAGGAGGTACTACGAGCAGTACTTC
CSAIGLAGRRYYEQYF
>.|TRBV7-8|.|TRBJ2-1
TGTGCCAGCAGACCCGTCCGAGCAGGGTACAATGAGCAGTTCTTC
CASRPVRAGYNEQFF
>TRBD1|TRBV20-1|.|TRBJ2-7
TGCAGTGCGATGGGACAGGGTTCTGTGAGAACCTACGAGCAGTACTTC
CSAMGQGSVRTYEQYF
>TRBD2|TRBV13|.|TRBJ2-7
TGTGCCAGCAGCCCACCTAGCGGAAACTCCTACGAGCAGTACTTC
CASSPPSGNSYEQYF
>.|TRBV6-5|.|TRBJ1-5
TGTGCCAGCAGTTACAGTTCAGGGACCCCCACAGATACGCAGCATTTT
CASSYSSGTPTDTQHF
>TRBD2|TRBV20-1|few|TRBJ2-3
TGCAGTGCTAGTGGTACTAGCGGGAGAGCAGATACGCAGTATTTT
CSASGTSGRADTQYF
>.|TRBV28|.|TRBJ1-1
TGTGCCAGCAGTATCCACACCGGGGTGGGGACTGAAGCTTTCTTT
CASSIHTGVGTEAFF
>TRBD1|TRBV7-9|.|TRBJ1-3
TGTGCCAGCAGATCGGGACAGGGCTTTTTTGGAAACACCATATATTTT
CASRSGQGFFGNTIYF
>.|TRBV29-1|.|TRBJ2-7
TGCAGCGTTGAGCCGCCACCCTACGAGCAGTACTTC
CSVEPPPYEQYF
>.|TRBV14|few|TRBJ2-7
TGTGCCAGCAGCCAGCTGGGACCTTACGAGCAGTACTTC
CASSQLGPYEQYF
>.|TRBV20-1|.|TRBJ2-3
TGCAGTGCCGCCGGGATAGGGCTATACACAGATACGCAGTATTTT
CSAAGIGLYTDTQYF
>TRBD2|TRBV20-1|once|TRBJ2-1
TGCAGTGCTAGAGTCCCTAGCGGGAGCGTCAGTGAGCAGTTCTTC
CSARVPSGSVSEQFF
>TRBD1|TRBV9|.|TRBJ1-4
TGTGCCAGCAGCGGCGGACAGGGGGCTTTTGAAAAACTGTTTTTT
CASSGGQGAFEKLFF
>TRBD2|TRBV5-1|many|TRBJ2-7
TGCGCCAGCAGCTTCGGGACTAGCAGCTACGAGCAGTACTTC
CASSFGTSSYEQYF
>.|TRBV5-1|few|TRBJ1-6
TGCGCCAGCAGCTATACAGAAGGGGCCAATAATTCACCCCTCCACTTT
CASSYTEGANNSPLHF
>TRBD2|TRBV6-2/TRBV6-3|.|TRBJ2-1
TGTGCCAGCAGCAATAGCGGGAGGAATAATGAGCAGTTCTTC
CASSNSGRNNEQFF
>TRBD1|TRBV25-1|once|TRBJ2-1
TGTGCCAGCAGTGAACCCCCGACAGGGTATGACGATGAGCAGTTCTTC
CASSEPPTGYDDEQFF
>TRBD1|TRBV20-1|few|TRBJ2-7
TGCAGTGCTACGGGACAGCCAAACTCCTACAATGAGCAGTACTTC
CSATGQPNSYNEQYF
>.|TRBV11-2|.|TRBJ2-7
TGTGCCAGCGGTGGGGGAGACAGCTCCTACGGGCAGTACTTC
CASGGGDSSYGQYF
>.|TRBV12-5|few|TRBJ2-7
TGTGCTAGTGGTTTGGGACAGTTATTCTACGAGCAGTACTTC
CASGLGQLFYEQYF
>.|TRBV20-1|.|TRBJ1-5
TGCAGTGCTAGGGAGGGCAGGGACAATCAGCCCCAGCATTTT
CSAREGRDNQPQHF
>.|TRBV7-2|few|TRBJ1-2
TGTGCCAGCAGCTTAGGGGTGCGCTATGGCTACACCTTC
CASSLGVRYGYTF
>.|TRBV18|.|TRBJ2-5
TGTGCCAGCTCACCGAGGCAGTACCAAGAGACCCAGTACTTC
CASSPRQYQETQYF
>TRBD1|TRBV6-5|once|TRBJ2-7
TGTGCCAGCAGTTACTCGACAGGGGATAACGAGCAGTACTTC
CASSYSTGDNEQYF
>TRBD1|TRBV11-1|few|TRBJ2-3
TGTGCCAGCAGCCCACAGGGGGAAGATACGCAGTATTTT
CASSPQGEDTQYF
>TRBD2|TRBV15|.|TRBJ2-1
TGTGCCACCAGCGACCCCGGACTAGCGTCCACTCAGCAGTTCTTC
CATSDPGLASTQQFF
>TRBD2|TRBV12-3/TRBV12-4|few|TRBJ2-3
TGTGCCAGCAGTACCCCGGCTAGCGGGAAGGGTGGGGATACGCAGTATTTT
CASSTPASGKGGDTQYF